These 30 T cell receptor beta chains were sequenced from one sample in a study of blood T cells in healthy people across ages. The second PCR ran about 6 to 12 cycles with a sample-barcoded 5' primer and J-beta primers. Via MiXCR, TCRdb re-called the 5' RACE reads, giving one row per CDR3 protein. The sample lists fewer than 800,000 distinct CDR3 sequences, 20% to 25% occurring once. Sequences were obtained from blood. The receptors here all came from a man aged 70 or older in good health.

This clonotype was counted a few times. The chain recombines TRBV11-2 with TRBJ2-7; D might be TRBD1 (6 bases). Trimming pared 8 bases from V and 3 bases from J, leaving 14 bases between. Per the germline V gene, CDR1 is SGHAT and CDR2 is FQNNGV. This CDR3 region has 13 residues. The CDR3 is CASASRTDYEQYF. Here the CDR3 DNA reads TGTGCCAGCGCGTCGAGGACAGACTACGAGCAGTACTTC.

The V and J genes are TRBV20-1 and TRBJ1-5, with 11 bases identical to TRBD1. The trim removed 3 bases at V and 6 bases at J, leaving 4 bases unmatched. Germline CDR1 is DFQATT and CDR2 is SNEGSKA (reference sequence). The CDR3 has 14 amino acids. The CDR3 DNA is TGCAGTGCTAGTAAGGACAGGGGGCTTCAGCCCCAGCATTTT. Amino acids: CSASKDRGLQPQHF.

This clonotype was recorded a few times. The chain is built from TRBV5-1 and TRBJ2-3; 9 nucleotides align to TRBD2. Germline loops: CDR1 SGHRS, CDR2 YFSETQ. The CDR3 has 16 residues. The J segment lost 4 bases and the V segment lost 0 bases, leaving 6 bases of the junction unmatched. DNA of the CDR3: TGCGCCAGCAGCTTGGGAGATAGCGGGAGCTCAGATACGCAGTATTTT. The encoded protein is CASSLGDSGSSDTQYF.

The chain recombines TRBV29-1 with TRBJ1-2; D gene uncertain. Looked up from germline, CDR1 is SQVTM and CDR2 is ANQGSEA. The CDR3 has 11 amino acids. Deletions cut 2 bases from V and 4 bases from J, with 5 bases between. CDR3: CSVEQAYGYTF. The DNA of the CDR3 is TGCAGCGTTGAACAAGCCTATGGCTACACCTTC.

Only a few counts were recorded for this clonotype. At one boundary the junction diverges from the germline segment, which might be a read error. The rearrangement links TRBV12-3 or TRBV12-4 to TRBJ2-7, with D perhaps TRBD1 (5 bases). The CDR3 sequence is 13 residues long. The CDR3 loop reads CTSSLDTSYEQYF. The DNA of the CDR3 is TGTACCAGCAGTTTGGACACCTCCTACGAGCAGTACTTC.

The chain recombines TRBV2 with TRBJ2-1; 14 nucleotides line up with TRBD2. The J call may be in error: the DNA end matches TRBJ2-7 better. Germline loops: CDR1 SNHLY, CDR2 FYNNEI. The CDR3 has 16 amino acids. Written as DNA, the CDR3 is TGTGCCAGCACAGGGAATAGACTAGCGGGAGGGTACGAGCAGTACTTC. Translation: CASTGNRLAGGYEQYF.

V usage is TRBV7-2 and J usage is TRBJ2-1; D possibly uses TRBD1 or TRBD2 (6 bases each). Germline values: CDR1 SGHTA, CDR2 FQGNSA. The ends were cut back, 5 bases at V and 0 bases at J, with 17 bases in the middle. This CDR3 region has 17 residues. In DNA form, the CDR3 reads TGTGCCAGCAGCCCTTTTGGGGGGCGCATCTCCTACAATGAGCAGTTCTTC. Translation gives CASSPFGGRISYNEQFF.

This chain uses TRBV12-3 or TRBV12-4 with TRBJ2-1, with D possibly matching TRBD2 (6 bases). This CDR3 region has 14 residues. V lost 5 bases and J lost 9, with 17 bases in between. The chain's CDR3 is CASSLSDRAGEQFF. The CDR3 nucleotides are TGTGCCAGCAGTCTAAGTGACCGAGCGGGTGAGCAGTTCTTC.

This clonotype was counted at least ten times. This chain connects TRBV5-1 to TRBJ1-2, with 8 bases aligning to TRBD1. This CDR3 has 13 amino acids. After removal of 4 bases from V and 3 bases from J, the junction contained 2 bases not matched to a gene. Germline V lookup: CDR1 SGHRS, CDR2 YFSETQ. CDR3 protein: CASSQQGDYGYTF. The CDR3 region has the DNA TGCGCCAGCAGCCAACAGGGGGACTATGGCTACACCTTC.

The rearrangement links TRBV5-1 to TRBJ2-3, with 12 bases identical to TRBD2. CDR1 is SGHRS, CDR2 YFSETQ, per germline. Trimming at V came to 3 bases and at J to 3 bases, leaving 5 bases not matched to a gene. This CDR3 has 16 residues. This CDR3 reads CASSSRLAGATDTQYF. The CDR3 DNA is TGCGCCAGCAGCTCCAGACTAGCGGGAGCAACAGATACGCAGTATTTT.

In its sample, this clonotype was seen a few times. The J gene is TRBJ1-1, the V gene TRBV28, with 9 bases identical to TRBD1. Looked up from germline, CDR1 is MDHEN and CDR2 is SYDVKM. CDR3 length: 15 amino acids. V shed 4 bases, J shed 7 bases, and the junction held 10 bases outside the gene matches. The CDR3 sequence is CASSSSHTGGIEAFF. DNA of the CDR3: TGTGCCAGCAGTTCCTCCCACACAGGGGGCATTGAAGCTTTCTTT.

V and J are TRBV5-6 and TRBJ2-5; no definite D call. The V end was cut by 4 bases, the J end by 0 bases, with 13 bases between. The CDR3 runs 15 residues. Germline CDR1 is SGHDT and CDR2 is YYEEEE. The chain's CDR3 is CASSHLGMYQETQYF. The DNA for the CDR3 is TGTGCCAGCAGCCACCTTGGGATGTACCAAGAGACCCAGTACTTC.

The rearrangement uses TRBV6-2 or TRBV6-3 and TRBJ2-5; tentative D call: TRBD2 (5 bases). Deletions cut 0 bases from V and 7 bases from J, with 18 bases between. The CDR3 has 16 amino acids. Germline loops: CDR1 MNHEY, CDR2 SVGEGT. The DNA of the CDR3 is TGTGCCAGCAGTTACTCTATCGCGGGCCACTACAGGACCCAGTACTTC. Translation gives CASSYSIAGHYRTQYF.

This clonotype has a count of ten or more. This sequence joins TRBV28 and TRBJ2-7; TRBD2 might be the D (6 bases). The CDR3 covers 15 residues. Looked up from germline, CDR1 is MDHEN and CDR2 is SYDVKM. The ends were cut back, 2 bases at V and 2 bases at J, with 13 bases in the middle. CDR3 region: CASSLSGGAAYEQYF. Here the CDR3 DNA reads TGTGCCAGCAGTTTAAGCGGCGGGGCAGCCTACGAGCAGTACTTC.

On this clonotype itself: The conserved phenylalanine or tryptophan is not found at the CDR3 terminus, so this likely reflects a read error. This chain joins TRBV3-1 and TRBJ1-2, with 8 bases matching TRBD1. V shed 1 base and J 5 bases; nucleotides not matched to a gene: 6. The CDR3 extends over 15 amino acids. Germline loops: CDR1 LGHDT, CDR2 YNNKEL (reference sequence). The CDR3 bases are TGTGCCAGCAGCCAAGTTAGCGACAGGGGATATGGCTACACCCTC. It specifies CASSQVSDRGYGYTL.

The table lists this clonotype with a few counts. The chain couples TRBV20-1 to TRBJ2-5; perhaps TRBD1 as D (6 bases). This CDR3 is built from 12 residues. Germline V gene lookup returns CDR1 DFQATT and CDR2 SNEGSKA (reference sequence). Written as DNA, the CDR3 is TGCTCCTTTGTGGGGGCCCAAGAGACCCAGTACTTC. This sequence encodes CSFVGAQETQYF.

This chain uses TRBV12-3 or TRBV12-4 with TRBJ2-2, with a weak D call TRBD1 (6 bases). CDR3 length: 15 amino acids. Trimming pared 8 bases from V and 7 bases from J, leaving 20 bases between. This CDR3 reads CASQKGEARGGELFF. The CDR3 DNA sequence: TGTGCCAGCCAGAAGGGGGAAGCTAGAGGCGGGGAGCTGTTTTTT.

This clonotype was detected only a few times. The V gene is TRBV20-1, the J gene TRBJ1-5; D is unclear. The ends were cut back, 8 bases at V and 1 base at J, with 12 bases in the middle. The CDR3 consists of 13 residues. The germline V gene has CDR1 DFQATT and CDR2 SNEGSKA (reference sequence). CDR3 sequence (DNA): TGCAGTACAACGACAAGAAGCAATCAGCCCCAGCATTTT. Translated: CSTTTRSNQPQHF.

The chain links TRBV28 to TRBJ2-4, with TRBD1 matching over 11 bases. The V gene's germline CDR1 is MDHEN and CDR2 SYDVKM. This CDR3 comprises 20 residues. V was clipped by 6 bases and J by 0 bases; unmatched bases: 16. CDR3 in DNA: TGTGCCAGCAGCCTGCGGACAGGGGGCGCAGGGACTCTAGCCAAAAACATTCAGTACTTC. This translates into CASSLRTGGAGTLAKNIQYF.

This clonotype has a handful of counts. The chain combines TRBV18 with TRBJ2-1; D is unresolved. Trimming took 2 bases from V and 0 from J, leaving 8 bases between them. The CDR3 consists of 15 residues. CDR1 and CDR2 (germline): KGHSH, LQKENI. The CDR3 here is CASSPNPSSYNEQFF. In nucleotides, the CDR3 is TGTGCCAGCTCACCAAATCCTAGCTCCTACAATGAGCAGTTCTTC.

CDR3 residues: CASNRRQGNYTEAFF. The CDR3 DNA follows: TGTGCCAGCAACAGGCGACAGGGGAACTACACTGAAGCTTTCTTT. The rearrangement links TRBV21-1 to TRBJ1-1; no DNA check was done on the table's D call, TRBD1. TRBV21-1 is listed as a pseudogene. CDR3 size: 15 residues.

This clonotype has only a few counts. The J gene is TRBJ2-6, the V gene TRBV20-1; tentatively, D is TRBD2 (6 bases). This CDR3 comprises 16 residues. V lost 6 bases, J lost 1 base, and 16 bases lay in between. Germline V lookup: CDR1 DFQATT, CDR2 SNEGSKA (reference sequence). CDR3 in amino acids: CSAKPGDFSGANVLTF. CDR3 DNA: TGCAGTGCAAAGCCGGGGGACTTTTCTGGGGCCAACGTCCTGACTTTC.

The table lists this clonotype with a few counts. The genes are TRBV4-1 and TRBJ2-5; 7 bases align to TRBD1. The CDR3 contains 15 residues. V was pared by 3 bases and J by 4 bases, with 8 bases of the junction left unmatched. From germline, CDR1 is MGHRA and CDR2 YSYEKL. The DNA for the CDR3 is TGCGCCAGCAGCCAGGACACCTCAGGGGGAGAGACCCAGTACTTC. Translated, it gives CASSQDTSGGETQYF.

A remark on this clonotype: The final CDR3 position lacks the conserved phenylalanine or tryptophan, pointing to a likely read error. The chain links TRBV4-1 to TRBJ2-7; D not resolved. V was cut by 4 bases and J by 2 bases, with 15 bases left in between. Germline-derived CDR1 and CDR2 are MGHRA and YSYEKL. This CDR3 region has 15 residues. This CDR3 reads CASSPRTETTYEQYL. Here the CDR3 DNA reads TGCGCCAGCAGCCCCCGCACGGAAACCACCTACGAGCAGTACCTC.

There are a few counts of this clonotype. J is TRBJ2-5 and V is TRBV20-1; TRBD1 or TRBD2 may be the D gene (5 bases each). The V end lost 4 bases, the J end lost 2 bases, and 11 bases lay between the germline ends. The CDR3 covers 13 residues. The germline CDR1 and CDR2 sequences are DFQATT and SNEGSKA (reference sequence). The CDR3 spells CSAKGTFQETQYF. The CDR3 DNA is TGCAGTGCTAAAGGGACGTTTCAAGAGACCCAGTACTTC.

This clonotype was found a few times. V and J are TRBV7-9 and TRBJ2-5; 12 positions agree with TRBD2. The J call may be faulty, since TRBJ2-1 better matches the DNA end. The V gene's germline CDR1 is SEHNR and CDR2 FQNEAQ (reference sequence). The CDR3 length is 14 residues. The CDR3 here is CASIWTSGTNEQFF. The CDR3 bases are TGTGCCAGCATTTGGACTAGCGGGACCAATGAGCAGTTCTTC.

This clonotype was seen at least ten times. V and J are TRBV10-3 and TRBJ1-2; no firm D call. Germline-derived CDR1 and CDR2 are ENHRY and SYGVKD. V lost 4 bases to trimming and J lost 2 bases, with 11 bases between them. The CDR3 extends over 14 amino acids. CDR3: CAISAGPQNYGYTF. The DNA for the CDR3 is TGTGCCATCAGTGCCGGGCCTCAAAACTATGGCTACACCTTC.

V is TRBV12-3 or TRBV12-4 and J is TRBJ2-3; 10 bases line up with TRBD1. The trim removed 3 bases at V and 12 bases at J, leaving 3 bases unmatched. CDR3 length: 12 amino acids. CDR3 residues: CASSFGTGEQYF. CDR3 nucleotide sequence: TGTGCCAGCAGTTTTGGGACAGGGGAACAGTATTTT.

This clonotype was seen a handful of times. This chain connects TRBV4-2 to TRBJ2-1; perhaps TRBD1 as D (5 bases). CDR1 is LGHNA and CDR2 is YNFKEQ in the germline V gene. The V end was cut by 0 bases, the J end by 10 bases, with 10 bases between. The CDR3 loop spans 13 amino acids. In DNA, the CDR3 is TGTGCCAGCAGCCAAGATCTTGGGGCAGAGCAGTTCTTC. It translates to CASSQDLGAEQFF.

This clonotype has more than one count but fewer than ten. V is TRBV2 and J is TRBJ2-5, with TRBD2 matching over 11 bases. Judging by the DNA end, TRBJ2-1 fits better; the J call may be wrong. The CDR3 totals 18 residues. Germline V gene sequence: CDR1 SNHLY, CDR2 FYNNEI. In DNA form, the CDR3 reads TGTGCCAGCAGTCAACGACGATCCGGGACTAGCGGACCTGAATGGCAGTTCTTC. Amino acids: CASSQRRSGTSGPEWQFF.